Listed below are T cell receptor beta chains from one sample, sequenced in a study of cytomegalovirus exposure and HLA in healthy donors. Using immunoSEQ multiplex PCR, the repertoire was profiled, and TCRdb retains in-frame clones only, with some absent. The profile shows some 150,000 clones, about 82% of them singletons. Sequencing was performed on PBMCs. These receptors originate from a woman in her 30s in good health and CMV-seropositive. Each CDR3 is given with its conserved first and last residue. D genes are given only for firm matches. The listing skips clone size in some rows; elsewhere it reads once, few, many or a size class.

D	size	J	V	DNA	CDR3
.	.	TRBJ1-4	TRBV7-2	TGTGCCAGCAGCTTAGCGCATGGGCAACTGTTTTTT	CASSLAHGQLFF
.	.	TRBJ2-7	TRBV7-2	TGTGCCAGCAGCGTGGCTCACCAATACGAGCAGTACTTC	CASSVAHQYEQYF
.	.	TRBJ2-1	TRBV5-1	TGCGCCAGCAGCCAAAGACAGCTTTACAATGAGCAGTTCTTC	CASSQRQLYNEQFF
.	once	TRBJ1-5	TRBV19	TGTGCCAGTAGTATAGGACAGGTCGGTCAGCCCCAGCATTTT	CASSIGQVGQPQHF
.	.	TRBJ1-3	TRBV27	TGTGCCAGCAGCCGATCCGGGACATTGGGAGGAAACACCATATATTTT	CASSRSGTLGGNTIYF
.	few	TRBJ2-2	TRBV7-3	TGTGCCAGCAGTTCAAAGCCGCGACTCAACACCGGGGAGCTGTTTTTT	CASSSKPRLNTGELFF
.	once	TRBJ1-1	TRBV29-1	TGCGGAACAGGGAACACTGAAGCTTTCTTT	CGTGNTEAFF
.	.	TRBJ1-1	TRBV7-3	TGTGCCAGCAGCTTACAACGGGACACTGAAGCTTTCTTT	CASSLQRDTEAFF
.	few	TRBJ2-5	TRBV27	TGTGCCAGCAGTTTGACAGGCGTGGCGCTGTATGTTACGACCCAGTACTTC	CASSLTGVALYVTTQYF
.	.	TRBJ1-6	TRBV5-4	TGTGCCAGCAGCGAGGGCTCCTATAATTCACCCCTCCACTTT	CASSEGSYNSPLHF
.	.	TRBJ1-5	TRBV13	TGTGCCAGCAGCGCCCAAAGCCCCAATCAGCCCCAGCATTTT	CASSAQSPNQPQHF
.	.	TRBJ1-2	TRBV4-2	TGTGCCAGCAGCCAAGACCCCGGGGGGCGAGACAGCGGCTACACCTTC	CASSQDPGGRDSGYTF
.	few	TRBJ2-1	TRBV7-3	TGTGCCAGCAGCCTAGGACTGGGCAATGAGCAGTTCTTC	CASSLGLGNEQFF
.	.	TRBJ2-6	TRBV29-1	TGCAGCGCCACTTCTGGGGCCAACGTCCTGACTTTC	CSATSGANVLTF
TRBD1	.	TRBJ1-4	TRBV7-9	TGTGCCAGCAGCTTGGGGACAGGGTGGGGTGAAAAACTGTTTTTT	CASSLGTGWGEKLFF
.	.	TRBJ2-1	TRBV2	TGTGCCAGCAGAATAAGCGTCTACAATGAGCAGTTCTTC	CASRISVYNEQFF
.	.	TRBJ1-6	TRBV10-3	TGTGCCGTAAAACTGGACAGCCAATATAATTCACCCCTCCACTTT	CAVKLDSQYNSPLHF
TRBD2	.	TRBJ2-2	TRBV5-1	TGCGCCAGCAGCCTATCACTAGCGGGGGATACCGGGGAGCTGTTTTTT	CASSLSLAGDTGELFF
TRBD2	.	TRBJ2-2	TRBV29-1	TGCAGCGTCCGCGGGGGGGAGAACACCGGGGAGCTGTTTTTT	CSVRGGENTGELFF
.	.	TRBJ2-7	TRBV7-8	TGTTTTTTCAGGCTGAAGCCGGCATACGAGCAGTACTTC	CFFRLKPAYEQYF
TRBD1	.	TRBJ2-7	TRBV7-9	TGTTCCAGCAGCCCCGGGACAGGGGTCAACTACGAGCAGTACTTC	CSSSPGTGVNYEQYF
.	.	TRBJ1-5	TRBV5-1	TGCGCCAGCAGCTTGGGGGCAAGCAATCAGCCCCAGCATTTT	CASSLGASNQPQHF
TRBD1	.	TRBJ1-1	TRBV7-2	TGTGCCAGCAGCTTAGCGACAGGGGTGAACACTGAAGCTTTCTTT	CASSLATGVNTEAFF
TRBD2	once	TRBJ2-7	TRBV15	TGTGCCACCAGCAGAGTTCGGGGGGATTTCTACGAGCAGTACTTC	CATSRVRGDFYEQYF
TRBD1	.	TRBJ1-2	TRBV7-9	TGTGCCAGCAGCTCCCGGGACAGGGGGCTGAACTATGGCTACACCTTC	CASSSRDRGLNYGYTF